The 11 T cell receptor beta chains below all came from one sample that was sequenced in a study of post-analysis software for immune sequencing data. The TCR beta cDNA libraries contained unique molecular identifiers. Using its own MiXCR run on the PCR reads, TCRdb lists one record per CDR3 protein. The data hold hundreds of thousands of distinct CDR3 sequences, with more than 50% observed a single time. Their target antigens are unknown. The study's findings and limits: Patients showed TRBV5-6, TRBV5-1 and TRBV20-1 among several TRBV segments more frequent than in controls.

The specimen sequenced was blood. These receptors were taken from a girl aged 2-10 years with multiple sclerosis.

This clonotype was detected only a few times. The chain recombines TRBV7-2 with TRBJ1-2; D ambiguous. CDR1 and CDR2 from the germline V gene are SGHTA and FQGNSA. This CDR3 has 14 amino acids. V was pared by 8 bases and J by 2 bases, with 15 bases between. CDR3: CASAFGEPNYGYTF. CDR3 sequence (DNA): TGTGCCAGCGCCTTCGGGGAACCGAACTATGGCTACACCTTC. Using reference TRBV7-2 and TRBJ1-2 for the parts outside the CDR3, the full variable domain is GAGVSQSPSNKVTEKGKDVELRCDPISGHTALYWYRQSLGQGLEFLIYFQGNSAPDKSGLPSDRFSAERTGGSVSTLTIQRTQQEDSAVYLCASAFGEPNYGYTFGSGTRLTVV.

This rearrangement joins TRBV20-1 to TRBJ2-3, with 11 bases fitting TRBD2. The V gene end was trimmed by 2 bases and the J gene end by 3 bases; junction bases not matched to a gene: 16. The CDR3 extends over 19 amino acids. The germline V gene has CDR1 DFQATT and CDR2 SNEGSKA (reference sequence). In DNA form, the CDR3 reads TGCAGTGCTAGATCCAATACCTATAGCGGGAGGGGCAGTACAGATACGCAGTATTTT. Amino acid sequence: CSARSNTYSGRGSTDTQYF.

V usage is TRBV11-2 and J usage is TRBJ2-1; D is possibly TRBD2 (5 bases). The V and J ends lost 2 bases and 5 bases respectively, with 13 bases between them. Germline V gives CDR1 SGHAT, CDR2 FQNNGV. The CDR3 has 15 residues. CDR3: CASSLPTKLNNEQFF. CDR3 sequence (DNA): TGTGCCAGCAGCTTACCGACTAAGCTGAACAATGAGCAGTTCTTC.

The V gene is TRBV2, the J gene TRBJ2-7; no clear D. Trimming cost V 3 bases and J 6 bases, with 12 bases left between them. This CDR3 has 13 residues. CDR1 and CDR2 (germline): SNHLY, FYNNEI. Here the CDR3 reads CASSDGPGGEQYF. In DNA, the CDR3 is TGTGCCAGCAGTGATGGTCCGGGTGGCGAGCAGTACTTC.

The J gene is TRBJ2-1, the V gene TRBV7-7; D is perhaps TRBD1 (5 bases). There are 14 residues in the CDR3. V was clipped by 5 bases and J by 6 bases, with 14 bases between them. Germline CDR1 reads SSHAT; CDR2 reads FNYEAQ (reference sequence). In nucleotides, the CDR3 is TGTGCCAGCAGCCCAGGGCTCAACCGCAATGAGCAGTTCTTC. It specifies CASSPGLNRNEQFF.

CDR3 bases: TGTGCCAGCAGCTTGGGACAGGGCTCTGCCTACGAGCAGTACTTC. Its protein product is CASSLGQGSAYEQYF. The chain recombines TRBV6-1 with TRBJ2-5; 9 nucleotides match TRBD1. The end of the DNA aligns better with TRBJ2-7, so the J call may be wrong. The CDR3 is 15 residues long. Germline lookup yields CDR1 MNHNS and CDR2 SASEGT.

With regard to this clonotype: A junction boundary mismatches the germline segment, possibly from a read error. The CDR3 DNA reads as TGCGCTAGCAGCCCCCTAGGGGACAGGGCTGTCGGTTGGACGCAGTATTTT. Its translation is CASSPLGDRAVGWTQYF. The V and J genes are TRBV5-1 and TRBJ2-3, with 9 positions matching TRBD1. The CDR3 length is 17 residues. Germline CDR1 reads SGHRS; CDR2 reads YFSETQ. Supplemented by reference TRBV5-1 and TRBJ2-3, the full variable domain reads KAGVTQTPRYLIKTRGQQVTLSCSPISGHRSVSWYQQTPGQGLQFLFEYFSETQRNKGNFPGRFSGRQFSNSRSEMNVSTLELGDSALYLCASSPLGDRAVGWTQYFGPGTRLTVL.

This clonotype was counted ten times or more. The V call is TRBV12-3 or TRBV12-4, the J call TRBJ2-5; D call uncertain. The CDR3 is made up of 12 amino acids. V lost 6 bases and J 5 bases, leaving 10 bases between the germline ends. CDR3 in amino acids: CASSLWLETQYF. CDR3 in DNA: TGTGCCAGCAGCTTATGGTTGGAGACCCAGTACTTC.

The V call is TRBV7-3, the J call TRBJ2-1; 11 bases agree with TRBD2. After removal of 5 bases from V and 5 bases from J, the junction contained 8 bases not matched to a gene. Germline-derived CDR1 and CDR2 are SGHTA and FQGTGA. The CDR3 is 16 residues long. The CDR3 region is CASSVVAGGSHNEQFF. The CDR3 nucleotides are TGTGCCAGCAGCGTCGTAGCGGGAGGGTCCCACAATGAGCAGTTCTTC.

The chain links TRBV19 to TRBJ1-2; D is perhaps TRBD1 (5 bases). The CDR3 runs to 13 residues. Between the trimmed V and J ends, which lost 2 bases and 8 bases, there was a span of 12 bases. CDR1 LNHDA and CDR2 SQIVND come from the germline V gene (reference sequence). The CDR3 DNA reads TGTGCCAGTAGTATACTGGGGACGGGCGGCTACACCTTC. It is translated as CASSILGTGGYTF.

This clonotype has more than one count but fewer than ten. The CDR3 region is CASSLGGRLTDTQYF. The CDR3 DNA is TGTGCCAGCAGCTTGGGGGGGAGATTGACAGATACGCAGTATTTT. The chain joins TRBV5-6 to TRBJ2-3; TRBD1 or TRBD2 may be the D gene (5 bases each). V was clipped by 0 bases and J by 3 bases, with 11 bases between them. Per the germline V gene, CDR1 is SGHDT and CDR2 is YYEEEE. The CDR3 has 15 amino acids. Variable domain in full (rest from reference TRBV5-6 and TRBJ2-3): DAGVTQSPTHLIKTRGQQVTLRCSPKSGHDTVSWYQQALGQGPQFIFQYYEEEERQRGNFPDRFSGHQFPNYSSELNVNALLLGDSALYLCASSLGGRLTDTQYFGPGTRLTVL.